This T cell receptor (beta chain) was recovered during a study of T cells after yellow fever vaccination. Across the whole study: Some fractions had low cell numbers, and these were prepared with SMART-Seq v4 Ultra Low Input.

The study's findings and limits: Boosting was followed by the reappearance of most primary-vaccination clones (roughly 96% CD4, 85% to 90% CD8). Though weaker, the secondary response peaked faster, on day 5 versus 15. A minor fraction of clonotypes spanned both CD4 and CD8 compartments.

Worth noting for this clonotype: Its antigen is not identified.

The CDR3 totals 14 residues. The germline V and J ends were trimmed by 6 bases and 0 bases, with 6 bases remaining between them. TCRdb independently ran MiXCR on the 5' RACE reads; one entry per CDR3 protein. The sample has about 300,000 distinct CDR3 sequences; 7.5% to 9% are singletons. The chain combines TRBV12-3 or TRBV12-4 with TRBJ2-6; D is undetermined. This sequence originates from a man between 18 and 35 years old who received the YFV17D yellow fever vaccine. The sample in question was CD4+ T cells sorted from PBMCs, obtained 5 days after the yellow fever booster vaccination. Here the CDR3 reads CASRENSGANVLTF. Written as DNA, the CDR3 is TGTGCCAGCAGGGAGAACTCTGGGGCCAACGTCCTGACTTTC.